This TCR beta chain was recovered during a study of blood T cell repertoires in COVID-19. Study summary: Samples representing acute and convalescent COVID-19 were sourced from the United States, Italy and Spain. PBMCs, B-cell-depleted T cells, or T cells were the source of the cDNA or gDNA that made up the material.

In the authors' workflow: Reference gene primer amplification gave estimated nucleated cell counts. TCRdb keeps only in-frame clones here, not all; method: immunoSEQ multiplex PCR. For V, J and clone size, that table is used; D and trimming come from the DNA. This table has 300,000 to 350,000 clones, around nine tenths appearing once. Seattle's enrolled individuals joined amid active infection and were then monitored longitudinally. The CDR3 spans 15 residues. The germline V gene encodes CDR1 SGHRS and CDR2 YFSETQ. V gave up 0 bases and J gave up 6 bases; unmatched junction bases: 6. The sample was peripheral blood. The clonotype originates from a woman aged 70-85 years with COVID-19, enrolled during active disease. The chain employs TRBV5-1 and TRBJ2-3; TRBD2 matches at 8 bases. The CDR3 DNA sequence: TGCGCCAGCAGCTTGGCCCGGGGGGGCCAGGATACGCAGTATTTT. Amino acids: CASSLARGGQDTQYF.